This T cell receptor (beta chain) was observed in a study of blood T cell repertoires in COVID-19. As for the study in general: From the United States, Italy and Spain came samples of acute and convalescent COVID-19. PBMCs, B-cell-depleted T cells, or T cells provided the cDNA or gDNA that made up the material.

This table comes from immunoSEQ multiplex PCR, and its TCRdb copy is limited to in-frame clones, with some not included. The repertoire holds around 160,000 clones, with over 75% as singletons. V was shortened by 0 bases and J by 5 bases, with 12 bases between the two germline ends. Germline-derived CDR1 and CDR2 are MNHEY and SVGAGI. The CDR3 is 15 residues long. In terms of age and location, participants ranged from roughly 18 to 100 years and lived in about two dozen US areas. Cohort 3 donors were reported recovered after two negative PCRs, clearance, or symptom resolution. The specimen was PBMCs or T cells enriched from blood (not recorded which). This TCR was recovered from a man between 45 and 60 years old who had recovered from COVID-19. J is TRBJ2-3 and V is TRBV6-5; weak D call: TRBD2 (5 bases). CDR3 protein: CASSYSWMAGDTQYF. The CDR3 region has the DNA TGTGCCAGCAGTTACTCGTGGATGGCGGGAGATACGCAGTATTTT.